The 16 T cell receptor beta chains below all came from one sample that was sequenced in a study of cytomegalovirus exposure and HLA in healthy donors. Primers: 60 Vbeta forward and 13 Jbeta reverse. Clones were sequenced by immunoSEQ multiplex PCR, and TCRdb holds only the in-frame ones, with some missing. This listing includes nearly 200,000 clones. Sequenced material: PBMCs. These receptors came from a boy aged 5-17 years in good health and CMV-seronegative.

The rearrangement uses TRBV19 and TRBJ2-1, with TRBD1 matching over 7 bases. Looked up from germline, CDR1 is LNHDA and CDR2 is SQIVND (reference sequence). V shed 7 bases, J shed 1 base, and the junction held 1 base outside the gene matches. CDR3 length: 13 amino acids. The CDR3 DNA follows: TGTGCCAGTACGACAGGGTCCTACAATGAGCAGTTCTTC. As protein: CASTTGSYNEQFF.

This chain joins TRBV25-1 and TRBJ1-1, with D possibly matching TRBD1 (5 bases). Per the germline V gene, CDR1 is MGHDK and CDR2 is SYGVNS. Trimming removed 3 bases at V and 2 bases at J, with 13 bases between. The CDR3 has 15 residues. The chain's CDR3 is CASSDPRRANTEAFF. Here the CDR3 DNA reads TGTGCCAGCAGTGACCCCCGCAGGGCTAACACTGAAGCTTTCTTT. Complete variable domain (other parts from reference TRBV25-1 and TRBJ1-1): EADIYQTPRYLVIGTGKKITLECSQTMGHDKMYWYQQDPGMELHLIHYSYGVNSTEKGDLSSESTVSRIRTEHFPLTLESARPSHTSQYLCASSDPRRANTEAFFGQGTRLTVV.

CDR3: CASRTVHFNNEQFF. The DNA for the CDR3 is TGTGCCAGCAGGACAGTACATTTTAACAATGAGCAGTTCTTC. V is TRBV13 and J is TRBJ2-1; tentatively, D is TRBD1 (5 bases). Germline loops: CDR1 PRHDT, CDR2 FYEKMQ (reference sequence). The V gene lost 6 bases and the J gene lost 5 bases, with 14 bases spanning the gap. The CDR3 consists of 14 residues.

CDR3 sequence: CASSQDSLRGQQYF. CDR3 in DNA: TGTGCCAGCAGCCAAGATTCTCTGAGGGGGCAGCAGTACTTC. The chain employs TRBV14 and TRBJ2-7, with 7 bases identical to TRBD1. The germline V gene encodes CDR1 SGHDN and CDR2 FVKESK. There are 14 residues in the CDR3. With 0 bases clipped from V and 8 bases from J, the junction kept 7 bases outside the gene matches. The whole variable domain, filled in from reference TRBV14 and TRBJ2-7, reads EAGVTQFPSHSVIEKGQTVTLRCDPISGHDNLYWYRRVMGKEIKFLLHFVKESKQDESGMPNNRFLAERTGGTYSTLKVQPAELEDSGVYFCASSQDSLRGQQYFGPGTRLTVT.

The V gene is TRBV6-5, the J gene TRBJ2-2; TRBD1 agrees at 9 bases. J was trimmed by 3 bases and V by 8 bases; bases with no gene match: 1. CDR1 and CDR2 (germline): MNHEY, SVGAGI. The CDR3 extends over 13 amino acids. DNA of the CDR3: TGTGCCAGCCGGGACAGGGACACCGGGGAGCTGTTTTTT. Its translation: CASRDRDTGELFF.

The CDR3 region has the DNA TGTGCCAGCAGTTTGGCCGCTAGCGGGAGCTCCTACAATGAGCAGTTCTTC. Its protein product is CASSLAASGSSYNEQFF. The rearrangement uses TRBV28 and TRBJ2-1; 10 nucleotides match TRBD2. The CDR3 runs to 17 residues. CDR1 MDHEN and CDR2 SYDVKM come from the germline V gene. V gave up 3 bases and J gave up 0 bases; unmatched junction bases: 5.

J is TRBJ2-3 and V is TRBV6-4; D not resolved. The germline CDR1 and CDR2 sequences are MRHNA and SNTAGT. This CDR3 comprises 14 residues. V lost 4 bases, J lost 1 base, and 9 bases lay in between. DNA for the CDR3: TGTGCCAGCAGTGTTGGGCCAGGCACAGATACGCAGTATTTT. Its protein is CASSVGPGTDTQYF.

CDR3: CASSLWGGDQTEAFF. CDR3 in DNA: TGTGCCAGCAGTTTATGGGGGGGCGACCAAACTGAAGCTTTCTTT. The J gene is TRBJ1-1, the V gene TRBV27; a possible D gene is TRBD1 (6 bases). This CDR3 spans 15 amino acids. Trimming removed 1 base at V and 5 bases at J, with 14 bases between. CDR1 MNHEY and CDR2 SMNVEV come from the germline V gene (reference sequence).

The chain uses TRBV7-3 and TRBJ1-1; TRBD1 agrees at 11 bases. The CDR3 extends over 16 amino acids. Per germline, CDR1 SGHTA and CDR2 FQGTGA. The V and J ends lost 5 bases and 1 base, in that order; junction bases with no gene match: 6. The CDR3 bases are TGTGCCAGCAGCATCGGGACAGGGGGAGGGAACACTGAAGCTTTCTTT. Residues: CASSIGTGGGNTEAFF. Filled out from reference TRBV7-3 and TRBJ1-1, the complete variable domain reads GAGVSQTPSNKVTEKGKYVELRCDPISGHTALYWYRQSLGQGPEFLIYFQGTGAADDSGLPNDRFFAVRPEGSVSTLKIQRTERGDSAVYLCASSIGTGGGNTEAFFGQGTRLTVV.

The CDR3 region is CAFNFFRGNEQFF. The CDR3 bases are TGTGCCTTCAACTTCTTTAGGGGAAATGAGCAGTTCTTC. The genes are TRBV30 and TRBJ2-1; a weak D match, TRBD1 (5 bases). The CDR3 extends over 13 amino acids. Germline V lookup: CDR1 GTSNPN, CDR2 SVGIG (reference sequence). Trimming removed 7 bases from V and 7 bases from J, with 17 bases in between.

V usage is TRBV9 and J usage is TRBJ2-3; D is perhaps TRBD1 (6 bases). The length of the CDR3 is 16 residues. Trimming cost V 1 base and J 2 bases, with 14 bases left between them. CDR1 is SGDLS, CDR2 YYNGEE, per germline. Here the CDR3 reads CASSVSGQTHTDTQYF. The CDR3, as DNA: TGTGCCAGCAGCGTATCTGGACAGACCCACACAGATACGCAGTATTTT.

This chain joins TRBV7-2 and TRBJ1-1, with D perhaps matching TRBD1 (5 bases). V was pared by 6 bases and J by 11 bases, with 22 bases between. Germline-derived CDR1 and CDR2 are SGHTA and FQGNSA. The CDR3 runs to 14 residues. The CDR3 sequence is CASRTETGASEAFF. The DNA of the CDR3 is TGTGCCAGCAGGACAGAGACCGGAGCCTCCGAGGCTTTCTTT.

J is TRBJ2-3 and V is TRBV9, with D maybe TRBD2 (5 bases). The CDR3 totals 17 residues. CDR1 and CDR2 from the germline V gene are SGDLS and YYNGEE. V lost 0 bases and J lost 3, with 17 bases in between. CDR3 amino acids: CASSVEANVRLTDTQYF. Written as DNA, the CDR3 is TGTGCCAGCAGCGTAGAGGCAAACGTTCGACTAACAGATACGCAGTATTTT.

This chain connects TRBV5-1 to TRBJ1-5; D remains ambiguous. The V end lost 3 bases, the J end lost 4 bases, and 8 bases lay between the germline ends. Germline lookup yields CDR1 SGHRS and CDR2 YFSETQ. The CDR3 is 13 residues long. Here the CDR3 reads CASSWAPNQPQHF. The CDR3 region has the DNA TGCGCCAGCAGCTGGGCACCTAATCAGCCCCAGCATTTT.

CDR3 protein: CASSEKGQGFYSNQPQHF. CDR3 in DNA: TGTGCCAGCAGTGAAAAGGGACAGGGCTTCTATAGCAATCAGCCCCAGCATTTT. The chain uses TRBV6-1 and TRBJ1-5, with TRBD1 matching 9 bases. J lost 0 bases, V lost 2 bases, and 8 bases had no gene match. CDR3 length: 18 amino acids. CDR1 and CDR2 (germline): MNHNS, SASEGT.

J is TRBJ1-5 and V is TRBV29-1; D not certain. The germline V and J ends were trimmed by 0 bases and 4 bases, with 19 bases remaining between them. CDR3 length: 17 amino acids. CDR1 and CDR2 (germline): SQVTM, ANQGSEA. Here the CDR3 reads CSVEDPPSPPYNQPQHF. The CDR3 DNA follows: TGCAGCGTTGAAGATCCCCCGAGTCCCCCCTATAATCAGCCCCAGCATTTT.